The clone carrying this T cell receptor (beta chain) was observed many times. The antigen is undetermined. This sample stems from a study of CD8 T cells in ankylosing spondylitis. Study results and limitations: Prior work had noted some motif variants in reactive arthritis blood and synovial fluid. Matched ankylosing spondylitis synovial fluid reportedly contained a significantly enriched population of disease-linked clones.

CDR3 size: 13 residues. V lost 10 bases, J lost 2 bases, and 15 bases lay in between. Germline V lookup: CDR1 LNHDA, CDR2 SQIVND (reference sequence). Preparation of TCR beta libraries was done by quantitative 5'-RACE with molecular barcodes. TCRdb re-called the 5' RACE reads with MiXCR, one entry per CDR3 protein. The sample has roughly 100,000 distinct CDR3 sequences; 20% to 30% are singletons. Specimen: synovial fluid, either unsorted or a sorted T cell fraction (not recorded which). V usage is TRBV19 and J usage is TRBJ2-7, with D tentatively TRBD1 or TRBD2 (5 bases each). This sequence originates from a male donor with ankylosing spondylitis. The CDR3 region has the DNA TGTGCCACCGCCCGGGACGAGACCTACGAGCAGTACTTC. It is translated as CATARDETYEQYF.